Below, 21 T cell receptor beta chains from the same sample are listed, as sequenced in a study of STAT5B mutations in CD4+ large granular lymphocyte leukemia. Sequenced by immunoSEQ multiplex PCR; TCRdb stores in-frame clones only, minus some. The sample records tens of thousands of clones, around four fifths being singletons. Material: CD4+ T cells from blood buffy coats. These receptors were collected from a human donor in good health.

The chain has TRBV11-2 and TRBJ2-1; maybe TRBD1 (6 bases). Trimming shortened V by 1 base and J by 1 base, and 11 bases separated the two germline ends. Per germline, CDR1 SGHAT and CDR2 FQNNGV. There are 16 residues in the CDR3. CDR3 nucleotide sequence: TGTGCCAGCAGCTTAGGGGGGCGCAGGTCCTACAATGAGCAGTTCTTC. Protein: CASSLGGRRSYNEQFF.

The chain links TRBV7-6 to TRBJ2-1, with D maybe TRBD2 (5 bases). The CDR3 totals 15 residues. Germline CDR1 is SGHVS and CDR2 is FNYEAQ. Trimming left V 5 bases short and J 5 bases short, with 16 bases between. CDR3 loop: CASSPGVDPHNEQFF. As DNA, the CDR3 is TGTGCCAGCAGCCCCGGGGTAGACCCCCACAATGAGCAGTTCTTC.

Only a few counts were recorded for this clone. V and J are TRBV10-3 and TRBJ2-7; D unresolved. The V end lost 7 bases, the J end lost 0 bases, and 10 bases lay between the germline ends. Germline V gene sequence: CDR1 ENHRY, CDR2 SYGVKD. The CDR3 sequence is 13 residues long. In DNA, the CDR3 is TGTGCCATCAAAGCGACGGACTCCTACGAGCAGTACTTC. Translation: CAIKATDSYEQYF.

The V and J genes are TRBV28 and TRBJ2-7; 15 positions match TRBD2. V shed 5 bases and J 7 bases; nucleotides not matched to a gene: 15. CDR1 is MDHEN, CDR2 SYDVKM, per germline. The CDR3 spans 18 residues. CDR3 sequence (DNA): TGTGCCAGCAGTATTACCCCCCCTTGGACTAGCGGGGGGGAAGAGCAGTACTTC. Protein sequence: CASSITPPWTSGGEEQYF.

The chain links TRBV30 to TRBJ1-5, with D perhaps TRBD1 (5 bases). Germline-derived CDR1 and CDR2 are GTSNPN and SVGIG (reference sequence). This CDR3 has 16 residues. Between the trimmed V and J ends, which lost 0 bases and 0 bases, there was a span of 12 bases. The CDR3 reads CAWSVRGRVSNQPQHF. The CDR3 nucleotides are TGTGCCTGGAGTGTACGAGGCAGGGTTAGCAATCAGCCCCAGCATTTT.

CDR3 DNA: TGTGCCAGCAGTTCTCTAGATCTTTCAGACCGATCTGGAAACACCATATATTTT. It specifies CASSSLDLSDRSGNTIYF. The V and J genes are TRBV28 and TRBJ1-3; D is unresolved. CDR1 and CDR2 (germline): MDHEN, SYDVKM. This CDR3 contains 18 residues. Between the trimmed V and J ends, which lost 4 bases and 1 base, there was a span of 20 bases.

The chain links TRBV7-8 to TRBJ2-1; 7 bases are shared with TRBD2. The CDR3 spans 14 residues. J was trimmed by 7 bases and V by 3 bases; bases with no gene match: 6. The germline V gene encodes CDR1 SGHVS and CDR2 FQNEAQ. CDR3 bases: TGTGCCAGCAGCTTCGAGCGACTAGCAAATGAGCAGTTCTTC. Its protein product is CASSFERLANEQFF.

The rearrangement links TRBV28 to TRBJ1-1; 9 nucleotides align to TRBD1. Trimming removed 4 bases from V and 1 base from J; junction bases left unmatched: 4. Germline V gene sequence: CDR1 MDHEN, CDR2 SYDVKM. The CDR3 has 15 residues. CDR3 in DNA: TGTGCCAGCAGTTCCGAGGACAGGGGGAACACTGAAGCTTTCTTT. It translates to CASSSEDRGNTEAFF. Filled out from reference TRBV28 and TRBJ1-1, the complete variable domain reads DVKVTQSSRYLVKRTGEKVFLECVQDMDHENMFWYRQDPGLGLRLIYFSYDVKMKEKGDIPEGYSVSREKKERFSLILESASTNQTSMYLCASSSEDRGNTEAFFGQGTRLTVV.

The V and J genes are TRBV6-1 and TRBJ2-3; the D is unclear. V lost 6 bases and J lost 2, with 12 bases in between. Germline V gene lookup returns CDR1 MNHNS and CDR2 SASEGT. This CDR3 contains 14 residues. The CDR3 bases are TGTGCCAGCAGGGCCGGAACTAACACAGATACGCAGTATTTT. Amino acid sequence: CASRAGTNTDTQYF.

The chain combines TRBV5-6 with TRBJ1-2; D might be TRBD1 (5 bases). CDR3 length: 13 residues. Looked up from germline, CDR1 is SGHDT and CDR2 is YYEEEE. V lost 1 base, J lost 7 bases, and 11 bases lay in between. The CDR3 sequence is CASSLYGGTGYTF. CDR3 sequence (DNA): TGTGCCAGCAGCTTGTACGGGGGGACTGGCTACACCTTC. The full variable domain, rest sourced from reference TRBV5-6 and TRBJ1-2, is DAGVTQSPTHLIKTRGQQVTLRCSPKSGHDTVSWYQQALGQGPQFIFQYYEEEERQRGNFPDRFSGHQFPNYSSELNVNALLLGDSALYLCASSLYGGTGYTFGSGTRLTVV.

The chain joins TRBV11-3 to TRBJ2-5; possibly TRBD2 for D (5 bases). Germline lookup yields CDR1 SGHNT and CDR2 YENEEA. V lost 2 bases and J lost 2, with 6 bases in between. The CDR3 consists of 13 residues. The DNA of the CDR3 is TGTGCCAGCAGCTTAAGCGGACAAGAGACCCAGTACTTC. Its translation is CASSLSGQETQYF.

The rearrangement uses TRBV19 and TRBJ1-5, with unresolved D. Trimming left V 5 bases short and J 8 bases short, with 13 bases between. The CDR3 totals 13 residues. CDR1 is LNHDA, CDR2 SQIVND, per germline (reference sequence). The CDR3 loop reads CASSLLGFKPQHF. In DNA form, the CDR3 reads TGTGCCAGTAGTTTGTTGGGTTTCAAGCCCCAGCATTTT.

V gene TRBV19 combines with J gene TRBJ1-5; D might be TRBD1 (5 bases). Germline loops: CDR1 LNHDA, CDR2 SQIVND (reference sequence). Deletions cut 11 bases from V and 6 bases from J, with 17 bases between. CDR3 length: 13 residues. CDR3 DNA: TGTGCCGGAACCCGGGGGATGGGTCAGCCCCAGCATTTT. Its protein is CAGTRGMGQPQHF.

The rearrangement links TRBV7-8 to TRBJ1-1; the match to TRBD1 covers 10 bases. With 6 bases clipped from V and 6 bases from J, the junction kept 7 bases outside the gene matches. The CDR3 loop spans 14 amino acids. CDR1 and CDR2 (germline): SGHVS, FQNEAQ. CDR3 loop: CASSSGQGDPEAFF. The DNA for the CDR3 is TGTGCCAGCAGTTCCGGACAGGGGGATCCTGAAGCTTTCTTT.

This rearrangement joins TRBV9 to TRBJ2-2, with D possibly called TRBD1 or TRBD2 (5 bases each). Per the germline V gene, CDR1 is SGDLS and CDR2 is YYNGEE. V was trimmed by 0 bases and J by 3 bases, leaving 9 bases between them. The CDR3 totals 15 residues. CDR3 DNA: TGTGCCAGCAGCGTAGACGGGACCCACACCGGGGAGCTGTTTTTT. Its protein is CASSVDGTHTGELFF.

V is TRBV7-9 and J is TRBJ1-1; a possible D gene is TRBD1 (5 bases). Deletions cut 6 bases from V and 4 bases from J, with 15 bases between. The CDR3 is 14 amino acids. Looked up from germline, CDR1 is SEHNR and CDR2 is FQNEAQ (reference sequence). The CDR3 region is CASSSGRASTEAFF. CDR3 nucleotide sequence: TGTGCCAGCAGTTCGGGACGGGCGTCCACTGAAGCTTTCTTT. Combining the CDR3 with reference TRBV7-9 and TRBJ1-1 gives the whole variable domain DTGVSQNPRHKITKRGQNVTFRCDPISEHNRLYWYRQTLGQGPEFLTYFQNEAQLEKSRLLSDRFSAERPKGSFSTLEIQRTEQGDSAMYLCASSSGRASTEAFFGQGTRLTVV.

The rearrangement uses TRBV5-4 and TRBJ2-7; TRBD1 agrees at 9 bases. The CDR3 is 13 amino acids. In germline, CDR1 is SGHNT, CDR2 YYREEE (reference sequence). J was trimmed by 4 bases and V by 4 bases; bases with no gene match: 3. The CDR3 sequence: CASSRDRVYEQYF. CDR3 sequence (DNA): TGTGCCAGCAGCCGGGACAGGGTGTACGAGCAGTACTTC.

The CDR3 is CSVIRDRPYEQYF. DNA of the CDR3: TGCAGCGTAATCCGGGACAGGCCCTACGAGCAGTACTTC. V is TRBV29-1 and J is TRBJ2-7; 8 bases are a match to TRBD1. Germline V gene sequence: CDR1 SQVTM, CDR2 ANQGSEA. Trimming cost V 6 bases and J 2 bases; bases outside gene matches: 6. The CDR3 covers 13 residues.

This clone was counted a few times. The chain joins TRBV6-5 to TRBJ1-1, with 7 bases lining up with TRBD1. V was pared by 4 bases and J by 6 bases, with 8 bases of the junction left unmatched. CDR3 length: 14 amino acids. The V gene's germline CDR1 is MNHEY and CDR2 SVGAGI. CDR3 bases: TGTGCCAGCAGTTCGACAGGGTACGGGTCTGAAGCTTTCTTT. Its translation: CASSSTGYGSEAFF.

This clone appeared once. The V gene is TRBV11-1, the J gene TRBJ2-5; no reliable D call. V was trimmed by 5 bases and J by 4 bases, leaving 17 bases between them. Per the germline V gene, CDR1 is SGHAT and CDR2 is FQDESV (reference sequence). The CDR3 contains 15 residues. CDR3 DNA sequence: TGTGCCAGCAGCCAAGGTGGCGTCACCGGAGAGACCCAGTACTTC. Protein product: CASSQGGVTGETQYF.

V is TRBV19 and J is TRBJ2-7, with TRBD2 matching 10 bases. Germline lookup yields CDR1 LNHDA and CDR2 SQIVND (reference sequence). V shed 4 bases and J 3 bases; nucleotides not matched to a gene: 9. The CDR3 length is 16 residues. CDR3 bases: TGTGCCAGTAGTACACCCGGACTAGCGGTCGTCTACGAGCAGTACTTC. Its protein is CASSTPGLAVVYEQYF. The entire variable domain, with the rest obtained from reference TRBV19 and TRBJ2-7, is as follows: DGGITQSPKYLFRKEGQNVTLSCEQNLNHDAMYWYRQDPGQGLRLIYYSQIVNDFQKGDIAEGYSVSREKKESFPLTVTSAQKNPTAFYLCASSTPGLAVVYEQYFGPGTRLTVT.